What follows are 7 T cell receptor beta chains derived from one specimen sequenced in a study of blood T cell repertoires in COVID-19. Assay: immunoSEQ multiplex PCR; the TCRdb copy retains only in-frame clones and omits some. The data show about 100,000 clones, 70% to 80% seen once. The source material was peripheral blood. The source of these receptors is a man between 65 and 80 years old with active or convalescent COVID-19.

The CDR3 bases are TGTGCCAGCAGTTACGGGATAGCGGGCCCCAGCAACAAGCAGTACTTC. This gives the protein CASSYGIAGPSNKQYF. This chain links TRBV6-2 or TRBV6-3 with TRBJ2-7; 7 nucleotides line up with TRBD2. This CDR3 has 16 residues. The V and J ends lost 2 bases and 8 bases, in that order; junction bases with no gene match: 15. Germline-derived CDR1 and CDR2 are MNHEY and SVGEGT.

V usage is TRBV4-2 and J usage is TRBJ1-4; tentatively, D is TRBD1 (6 bases). Per the germline V gene, CDR1 is LGHNA and CDR2 is YNFKEQ. Trimming cost V 0 bases and J 7 bases, with 21 bases left between them. This CDR3 spans 18 amino acids. The CDR3 coding sequence is TGTGCCAGCAGCCAAGATGAGGGGACATCTCTCGTTGGTGAAAAACTGTTTTTT. As protein: CASSQDEGTSLVGEKLFF.

This chain links TRBV18 with TRBJ1-1; TRBD1 matches 10 bases. The V segment lost 5 bases and the J segment 3 bases; nucleotides outside the gene matches: 6. CDR3 size: 15 residues. CDR1 is KGHSH, CDR2 LQKENI, per germline. The CDR3 sequence is CASSARQGAHTEAFF. As DNA, the CDR3 is TGTGCCAGCTCAGCCCGACAGGGGGCCCACACTGAAGCTTTCTTT.

This clone was picked up a small number of times. The J gene is TRBJ2-7, the V gene TRBV5-1; no definite D call. V was trimmed by 7 bases and J by 3 bases, leaving 5 bases between them. Germline CDR1 is SGHRS and CDR2 is YFSETQ. This CDR3 contains 10 residues. The CDR3 coding sequence is TGCGCCAGCCCATTCTACGAGCAGTACTTC. The encoded protein is CASPFYEQYF.

This clone appeared a single time. V gene TRBV30 combines with J gene TRBJ1-2; maybe TRBD1 (5 bases). This CDR3 contains 13 residues. The germline CDR1 and CDR2 sequences are GTSNPN and SVGIG (reference sequence). The ends were cut back, 4 bases at V and 4 bases at J, with 13 bases in the middle. CDR3 coding DNA: TGTGCCTGGAACGGGGGGAGGGGCTATGGCTACACCTTC. This codes for CAWNGGRGYGYTF. The whole variable domain, filled in from reference TRBV30 and TRBJ1-2, reads SQTIHQWPATLVQPVGSPLSLECTVEGTSNPNLYWYRQAAGRGLQLLFYSVGIGQISSEVPQNLSASRPQDRQFILSSKKLLLSDSGFYLCAWNGGRGYGYTFGSGTRLTVV.

This chain connects TRBV19 to TRBJ2-1, with D possibly TRBD2 on 6 matching bases. V was trimmed by 1 base and J by 5 bases, leaving 12 bases between them. The germline V gene has CDR1 LNHDA and CDR2 SQIVND (reference sequence). The CDR3 contains 15 residues. CDR3 amino acids: CASSIGLLAHNEQFF. In DNA form, the CDR3 reads TGTGCCAGTAGTATAGGCCTACTAGCCCACAATGAGCAGTTCTTC.

The chain combines TRBV7-6 with TRBJ2-3; TRBD1 aligns across 11 bases. This CDR3 contains 15 residues. Losses at the gene ends were 5 bases for V and 3 bases for J; bases not matched to a gene: 4. CDR1 SGHVS and CDR2 FNYEAQ come from the germline V gene. The CDR3 nucleotides are TGTGCCAGCAGCCCCGGGACAGGGGGGACAGATACGCAGTATTTT. As protein: CASSPGTGGTDTQYF.